Listed below are T cell receptor beta chains from one sample, sequenced in a study of blood T cell repertoires in COVID-19. This table comes from immunoSEQ multiplex PCR, and its TCRdb copy is limited to in-frame clones, with some not included. The sample lists fewer than 350,000 clones; approximately 83% were seen once. Input material: PBMCs or T cells enriched from blood (not recorded which). The source is a young man who had recovered from COVID-19. Each CDR3 is given with its conserved first and last residue. A D gene is named only where the DNA matches it firmly.

v_gene: TRBV5-1; len: 15; d_gene: TRBD1; CDR3aa: CASRPDRGGNYGYTF
v_gene: TRBV19; len: 14; d_gene: -; CDR3aa: CASSIRQGGETQYF
v_gene: TRBV29-1; len: 15; d_gene: TRBD1; CDR3aa: CSVGGGWGMNTEAFF
v_gene: TRBV18; len: 16; d_gene: TRBD1; CDR3aa: CASSPQGQGFNYGYTF
v_gene: TRBV6-2/TRBV6-3; len: 14; d_gene: TRBD1; CDR3aa: CASSYRDRGYGYTF
v_gene: TRBV7-3; len: 13; d_gene: -; CDR3aa: CASSPGGNTEAFF
v_gene: TRBV5-1; len: 16; d_gene: -; CDR3aa: CASSLGGMVKNTEAFF
v_gene: TRBV25-1; len: 13; d_gene: -; CDR3aa: CASSGGDFSEQFF
v_gene: TRBV6-5; len: 13; d_gene: -; CDR3aa: CASRFDRNYGYTF
v_gene: TRBV19; len: 20; d_gene: TRBD1; CDR3aa: CASSIGPLSTRDRGTGELFF
v_gene: TRBV4-1; len: 15; d_gene: -; CDR3aa: CASSQDRQLDTEAFF
v_gene: TRBV5-1; len: 16; d_gene: TRBD1; CDR3aa: CASSWSSGQANTEAFF
v_gene: TRBV7-9; len: 13; d_gene: -; CDR3aa: CASSLDMNTEAFF
v_gene: TRBV5-4; len: 14; d_gene: TRBD1; CDR3aa: CASSLDGTGGGYTF
v_gene: TRBV29-1; len: 13; d_gene: -; CDR3aa: CSVRRGGETEAFF
v_gene: TRBV9; len: 14; d_gene: TRBD1; CDR3aa: CASSGQGAGGELFF
v_gene: TRBV11-2; len: 14; d_gene: TRBD1; CDR3aa: CASSPGGAHNEQFF
v_gene: TRBV5-4; len: 17; d_gene: TRBD2; CDR3aa: CASSLSSGGASYNEQFF
v_gene: TRBV5-1; len: 15; d_gene: TRBD1; CDR3aa: CASSFAGQGIEKLFF
v_gene: TRBV11-2; len: 14; d_gene: TRBD1; CDR3aa: CASSKTGTGIGYTF
v_gene: TRBV13; len: 13; d_gene: TRBD1; CDR3aa: CASRGGRVDEQFF
v_gene: TRBV3-1/TRBV3-2; len: 16; d_gene: TRBD1; CDR3aa: CASSQTGQGSYNEQFF
v_gene: TRBV29-1; len: 13; d_gene: TRBD1; CDR3aa: CSIRTGSRSPLHF
v_gene: TRBV10-3; len: 15; d_gene: -; CDR3aa: CAISVADLSYNEQFF
v_gene: TRBV12-3/TRBV12-4; len: 13; d_gene: -; CDR3aa: CASSLVRGGRAFF
v_gene: TRBV3-1/TRBV3-2; len: 20; d_gene: TRBD2; CDR3aa: CASSQALPLASGANTGELFF
v_gene: TRBV2; len: 17; d_gene: TRBD1; CDR3aa: CASSLKTGTRGHNEQFF
v_gene: TRBV15; len: 15; d_gene: TRBD1; CDR3aa: CATSRVRQGASVQYF